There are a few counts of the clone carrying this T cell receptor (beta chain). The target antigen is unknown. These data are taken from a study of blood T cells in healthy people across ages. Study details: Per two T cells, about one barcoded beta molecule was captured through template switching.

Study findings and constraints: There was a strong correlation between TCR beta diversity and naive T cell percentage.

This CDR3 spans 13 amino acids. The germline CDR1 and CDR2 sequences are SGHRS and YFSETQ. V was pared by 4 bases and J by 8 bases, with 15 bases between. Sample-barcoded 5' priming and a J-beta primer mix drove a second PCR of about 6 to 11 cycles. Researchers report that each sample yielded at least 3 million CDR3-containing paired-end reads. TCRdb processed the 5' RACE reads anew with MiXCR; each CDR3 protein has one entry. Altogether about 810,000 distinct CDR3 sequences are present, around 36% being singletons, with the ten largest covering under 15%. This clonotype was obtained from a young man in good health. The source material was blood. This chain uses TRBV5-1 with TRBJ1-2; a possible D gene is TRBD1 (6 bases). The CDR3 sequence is CASSPGQNGGYTF. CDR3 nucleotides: TGCGCCAGCAGCCCCGGACAGAACGGCGGCTACACCTTC.